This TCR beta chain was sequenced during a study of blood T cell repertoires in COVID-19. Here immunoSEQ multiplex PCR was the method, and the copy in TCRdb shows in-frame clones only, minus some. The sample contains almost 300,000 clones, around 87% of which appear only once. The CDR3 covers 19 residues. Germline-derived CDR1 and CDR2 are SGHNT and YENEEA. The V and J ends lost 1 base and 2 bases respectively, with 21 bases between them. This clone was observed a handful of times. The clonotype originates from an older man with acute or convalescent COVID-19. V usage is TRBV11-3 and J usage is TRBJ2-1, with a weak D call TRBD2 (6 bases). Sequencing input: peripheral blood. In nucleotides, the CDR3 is TGTGCCAGCAGCTTAGTTAGGCTAGCGCGTAGCTTAACCTACAATGAGCAGTTCTTC. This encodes CASSLVRLARSLTYNEQFF.